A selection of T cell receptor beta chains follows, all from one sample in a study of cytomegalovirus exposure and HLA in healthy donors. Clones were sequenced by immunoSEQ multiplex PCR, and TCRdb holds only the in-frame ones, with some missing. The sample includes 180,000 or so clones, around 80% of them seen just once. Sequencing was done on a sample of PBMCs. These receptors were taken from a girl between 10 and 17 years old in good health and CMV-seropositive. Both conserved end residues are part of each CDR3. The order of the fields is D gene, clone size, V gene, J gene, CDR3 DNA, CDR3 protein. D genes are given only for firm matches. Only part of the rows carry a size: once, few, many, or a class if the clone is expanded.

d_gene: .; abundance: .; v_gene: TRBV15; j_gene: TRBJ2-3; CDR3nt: TGTGCCACCAGCAGAGATGGCGGGTTCAAAGATACGCAGTATTTT; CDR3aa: CATSRDGGFKDTQYF
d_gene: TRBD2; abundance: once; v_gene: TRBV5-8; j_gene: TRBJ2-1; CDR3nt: TGTGCCAGCAGCTTGGCCCTAGCGGATTACAATGAGCAGTTCTTC; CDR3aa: CASSLALADYNEQFF
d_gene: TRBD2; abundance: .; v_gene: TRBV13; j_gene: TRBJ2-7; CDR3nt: TGTGCCAGCAGCCCAACGGGTAGCGGGGCCTACGAGCAGTACTTC; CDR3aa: CASSPTGSGAYEQYF
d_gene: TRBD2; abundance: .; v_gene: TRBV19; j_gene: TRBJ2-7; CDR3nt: TGTGCCAGTAGTAGCGGGAGATACGAGCAGTACTTC; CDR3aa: CASSSGRYEQYF
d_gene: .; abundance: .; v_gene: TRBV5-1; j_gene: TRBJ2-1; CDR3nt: TGCGCCAGCAGCTCGGACAGACCCTCCTACAATGAGCAGTTCTTC; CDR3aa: CASSSDRPSYNEQFF
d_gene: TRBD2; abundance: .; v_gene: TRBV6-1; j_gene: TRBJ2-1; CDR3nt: TGTGCCAGCAGTTGGACTAGCGGCTCCTACAATGAGCAGTTCTTC; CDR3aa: CASSWTSGSYNEQFF
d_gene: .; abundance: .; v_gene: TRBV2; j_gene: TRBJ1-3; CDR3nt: TGTGCCAGCAGTGCTAACAGTGCTGACTCTGGAAACACCATATATTTT; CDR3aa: CASSANSADSGNTIYF
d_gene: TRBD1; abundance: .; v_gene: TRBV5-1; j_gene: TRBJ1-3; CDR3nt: TGCGCCAGCAGGGACAGGTTGTCGGACACCATATATTTT; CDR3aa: CASRDRLSDTIYF
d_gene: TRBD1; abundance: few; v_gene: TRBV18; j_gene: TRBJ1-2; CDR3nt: TGTGCCAGCTCAACCACCGGGACAGGGGTTTATGGCTACACCTTC; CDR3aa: CASSTTGTGVYGYTF
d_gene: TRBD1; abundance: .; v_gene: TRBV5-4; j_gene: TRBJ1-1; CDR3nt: TGTGCCAGCAGCTCGATTGACAGGGGAGCTTTCTTT; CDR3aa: CASSSIDRGAFF
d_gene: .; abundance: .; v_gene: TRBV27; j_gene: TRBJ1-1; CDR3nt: TGTGCCAGCAGTTTATTACCCTTGGAGACTGAAGCTTTCTTT; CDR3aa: CASSLLPLETEAFF
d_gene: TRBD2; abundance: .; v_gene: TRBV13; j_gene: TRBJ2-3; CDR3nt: TGTGCCAGCAGCTTGGGGACTAGCGGGGACCCAGCGGGGCAGTATTTT; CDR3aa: CASSLGTSGDPAGQYF
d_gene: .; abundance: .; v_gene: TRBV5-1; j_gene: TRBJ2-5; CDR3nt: TGCGCCAGCAGCTGGATAGGCAGGCAAGAGACCCAGTACTTC; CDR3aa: CASSWIGRQETQYF
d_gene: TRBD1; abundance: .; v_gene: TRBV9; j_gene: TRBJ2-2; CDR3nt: TGTGCCAGCAGCGTGGGAGGGACAGGGGCCGGGGAGCTGTTTTTT; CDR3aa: CASSVGGTGAGELFF
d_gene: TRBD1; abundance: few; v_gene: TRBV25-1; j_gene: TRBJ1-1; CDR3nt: TGTGCCAGCAGTGAGACAGGGCTCGGCACTGAAGCTTTCTTT; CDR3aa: CASSETGLGTEAFF
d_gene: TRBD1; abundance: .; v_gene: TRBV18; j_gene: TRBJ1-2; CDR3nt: TGTGCCAGCTCACCGGGACAGGGGTTCGGTGCTAACTATGGCTACACCTTC; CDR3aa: CASSPGQGFGANYGYTF
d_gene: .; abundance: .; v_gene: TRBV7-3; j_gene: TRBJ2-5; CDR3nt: TGTGCCAGCAGCTTCCAGGGGGGTTCAGAGACCCAGTACTTC; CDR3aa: CASSFQGGSETQYF
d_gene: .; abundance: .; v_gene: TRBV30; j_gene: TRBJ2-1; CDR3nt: TGTGCCTGGAGTGGCGAGTGGAATGAGCAGTTCTTC; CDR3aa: CAWSGEWNEQFF
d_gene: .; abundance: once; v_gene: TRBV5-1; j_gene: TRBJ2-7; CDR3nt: TGCGCCAGCAGCTTGGCCCCCGGGGGTCTGTCCTACGAGCAGTACTTC; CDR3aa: CASSLAPGGLSYEQYF
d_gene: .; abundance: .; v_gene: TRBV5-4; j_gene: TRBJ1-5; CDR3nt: TGTGCCAGCAGCCTAGACCCGCGTAGCAATCAGCCCCAGCATTTT; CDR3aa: CASSLDPRSNQPQHF
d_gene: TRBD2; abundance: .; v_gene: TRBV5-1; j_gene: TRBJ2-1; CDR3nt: TGCGCCAGCAGCCTGGGGGGTAGCGGGAGTTTCAATGAGCAGTTCTTC; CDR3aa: CASSLGGSGSFNEQFF
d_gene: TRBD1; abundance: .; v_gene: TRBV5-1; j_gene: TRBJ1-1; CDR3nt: TGCGCCAGCAGCGCGAGACAGGGGGACACTGAAGCTTTCTTT; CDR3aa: CASSARQGDTEAFF
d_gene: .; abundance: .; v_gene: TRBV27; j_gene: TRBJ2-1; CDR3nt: TGTGCCAGCAACGCCCGGACTGACCCCTACAATGAGCAGTTCTTC; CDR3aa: CASNARTDPYNEQFF
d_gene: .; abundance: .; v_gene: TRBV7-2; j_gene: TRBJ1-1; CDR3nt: TGTGCCAGCAGCTTATCGGGACACTTGAACACTGAAGCTTTCTTT; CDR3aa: CASSLSGHLNTEAFF